This is a list of T cell receptor beta chains from one sample in a study of control samples from healthy donors and cancer patients. Libraries were prepared by immunoSEQ multiplex PCR; TCRdb keeps only in-frame clonotypes and omits some of them. The sample lists some 140,000 clones, roughly nine tenths occurring once. The sample consisted of blood. The receptors come from a woman in her twenties or thirties in good health. The CDR3 runs from the conserved cysteine through the conserved F or W. The D gene is left open where the match is weak. Expanded clones get a size class; other rows say once, few or many, or leave the size out.

-	TRBJ1-5	many	TRBV6-2/TRBV6-3	TGTGCCAGCAGTTACGTCATCGGCGGGGCGAGCAATCAGCCCCAGCATTTT	CASSYVIGGASNQPQHF
-	TRBJ2-3	-	TRBV12-3/TRBV12-4	TGTGCCACCGGGGAGGGGGGGCTCGATACGCAGTATTTT	CATGEGGLDTQYF
-	TRBJ1-2	-	TRBV18	TGTGCCAGCTCACCACCGGGACGGAGGGATTATGGCTACACCTTC	CASSPPGRRDYGYTF
-	TRBJ2-3	-	TRBV18	TGTGCCAGCTCACTCTCTGGCACAGATACGCAGTATTTT	CASSLSGTDTQYF
-	TRBJ1-3	-	TRBV5-1	TGCGCCAGCAGCCCACGATGGGGCTCTGGAAACACCATATATTTT	CASSPRWGSGNTIYF
-	TRBJ2-2	-	TRBV5-1	TGCGCCAGCAGCTTGGACGGGGGCCTGGGGTCCGGGGAGCTGTTTTTT	CASSLDGGLGSGELFF
TRBD1	TRBJ2-5	-	TRBV15	TGTGCCACCAGCAGAGGGACAGGGGGCGTAGAGACCCAGTACTTC	CATSRGTGGVETQYF
-	TRBJ1-1	-	TRBV27	TGTGCCAGCAGTTTGAGGGGGACGGGGGTTTCAGTGAGGTGGGACACTGAAGCTTTCTTT	CASSLRGTGVSVRWDTEAFF
-	TRBJ2-5	-	TRBV11-2	TGTGCCAGCCTCGATTGGAAGGGGCACCAAGAGACCCAGTACTTC	CASLDWKGHQETQYF
-	TRBJ1-4	-	TRBV2	TGTGCCAGCAGGCCCCTTAGTGAAAAACTGTTTTTT	CASRPLSEKLFF
TRBD2	TRBJ2-1	-	TRBV28	TGTGCCAGCAGGTCCAGGACTATGGGAGGGCCATGGGTAGGCAATGAGCAGTTCTTC	CASRSRTMGGPWVGNEQFF